This T cell receptor beta chain was profiled in a study of T cell responses to AZD1222 COVID-19 vaccine (dated by TCRdb to about 2021). For context, the study as a whole: TCR sequencing covered approximately 230 trial participants: around 210 given two doses of AZD1222 and about 26 given two doses of MenACWY control vaccine. Trial participants were enrolled into age subgroups of 18-55, 56-69 and 70-plus years, which contained about 150, 28 and 57 TCR-sequenced participants, respectively. The study at large found these results: Participants were mostly white British, with more females than males. The authors suggested clonal diversity may have been underestimated. After two AZD1222 doses, both the breadth and the depth of spike-specific TCRs were significantly higher than at day 0 and than in MenACWY recipients. Conclusions about previously exposed vaccinees were limited because only six AZD1222 recipients were SARS-CoV-2 seropositive at baseline. In the small 56-69-year group, the increase in depth fell short of significance, most likely because of low power. Reportedly, close to half of the unique spike-specific TCRs recognized epitopes lying outside the regions that are mutated in the B.1.351 and B.1.1.7 variants. The whole spike protein was spanned by vaccine-associated CD4 TCRs, and dominant responses were seen in regions 160-218 and 743-854. Because no samples from the day 14 peak response were available, repertoires could be characterized only after the peak T cell response.

The CDR3 regions of human TCRbeta chains were analyzed by immunosequencing. The authors' pipeline ran thus. Repertoire TCRs were matched against a reference library of SARS-CoV-2-specific TCRs generated with the MIRA antigen-specificity platform. Breadth was defined as the fraction of unique TCRs that were SARS-CoV-2-associated. Depth was defined as the fraction of total T cells that were SARS-CoV-2-associated. Using the MIRA data, every spike-specific TCR was mapped to the spike region that the TCR reacted to and assigned to either a CD4 or a CD8 class. Log10-transformed breadth and depth values were compared by one-way ANOVA with Sidak's multiple comparisons tests. Entries here come from immuneACCESS through TCRdb and include only in-frame sequences with V and J called. Some clones fail to appear in such tables; in the studies checked, an unresolved V gene covers under half of the shortfall, and the cause of the remainder is unknown. The DNA gave D and trimming, while V, J and clone size come from that table. Here the sample has approximately 210,000 clones; approximately 90% occur a single time. The ten top clones hold about 3.5% of the sample.

Concerning this clone itself: It has no known antigen specificity. Base qualities are not recorded, but no much larger clone differs from it by a single base.

Taken with the paper, the label for time point translates to: about 28 days (+/-7) after the second vaccine dose. AZD1222 recipients given second doses at about 4 weeks or at about 12 weeks were pooled, since spike-specific TCR depth and breadth were not found to differ between the two schedules. Samples from vaccinated people were obtained from the UK trials COV001 and COV002, which included a single-blind randomized controlled phase 2/3 trial of AZD1222 (ChAdOx1 nCoV-19) in healthy adults. For TCRbeta chain sequencing, PBMC samples from trial participants were taken at day 0 and at day 28 after the second dose. The sample here was peripheral blood, taken 28 days after the second AZD1222 dose. This TCR was sampled from an adult who received the AZD1222 COVID-19 vaccine.

The CDR3 here reads CAWSASDTQYF. The DNA reads TGTGCCTGGAGTGCCTCAGATACGCAGTATTTT. The sequence joins TRBV30 to TRBJ2-3, with no D gene named confidently. Sequences GTSNPN (CDR1) and SVGIG (CDR2) are obtained from the germline V gene (reference sequence). Reading from cysteine to phenylalanine, the CDR3 counts 11 amino acids. Here the CDR3 DNA is all that survives: 33 bases in frame from base 1. At the junction V is shortened by 1 base and J by 4 bases, with 3 bases in between.